The subject of this entry is one T cell receptor beta chain. Using RNA transcripts as the source, TCR beta CDR3 regions were amplified. The TCR CDR3 first-round RT-PCR relied on the HTBI primer set. TCRdb ran MiXCR on the multiplex PCR reads and lists one entry per CDR3 protein. The sample holds around 600,000 distinct CDR3 sequences; roughly 15% are singletons and the top ten take under 15%. This sample is drawn from a study of T cells in Graves' hyperthyroidism and ophthalmopathy. In the ophthalmopathy cohort, Clinical Activity Score was at least 3, NOSPECS grade at least 4, and duration under 3 months. Diagnosis rested on symptoms, serum thyroxine and TRAb, thyroid ultrasound, and orbital computed tomography. PBMCs came from more than 8.5 ml fresh peripheral blood. The CDR3 has 16 residues. Trimming cost V 4 bases and J 5 bases; bases outside gene matches: 11. From germline, CDR1 is SGDLS and CDR2 YYNGEE.

The TCR originated in a woman in her forties or fifties with Graves' ophthalmopathy. The chain joins TRBV9 to TRBJ1-2; 10 nucleotides match TRBD1. Sample: blood. The CDR3, as DNA: TGTGCCAGCAGCTCGTCCCCGGGACAGGGGATTTATGGCTACACCTTC. Translation gives CASSSSPGQGIYGYTF.